Listed below are T cell receptor beta chains from one sample, sequenced in a study of blood T cell repertoires in COVID-19. Profiled with immunoSEQ multiplex PCR; TCRdb holds only in-frame clones, not every one. Of about 200,000 clones in the sample, nearly 90% were seen once. Sequences were obtained from peripheral blood. The receptor set was obtained from a man aged 55-75 years with active or convalescent COVID-19. CDR3s include the opening cysteine and the closing phenylalanine or tryptophan.

V gene	J gene	CDR3 protein
TRBV5-1	TRBJ1-1	CASSLGGANTEAFF
TRBV7-9	TRBJ1-2	CASSLGKRVYGYTF
TRBV10-3	TRBJ1-5	CAISNDRGREPQHF
TRBV5-1	TRBJ1-1	CASSLGSTGVNTEAFF
TRBV7-9	TRBJ1-2	CASSLQGQGHGYTF
TRBV5-5	TRBJ2-5	CASSLVGQGQETQYF
TRBV5-1	TRBJ2-7	CASSLVGTSVYEQYF
TRBV15	TRBJ2-3	CATSRGGLAGGQGTDTQYF
TRBV5-1	TRBJ2-7	CASSDGQPFYEQYF
TRBV4-2	TRBJ2-3	CASSQGSNWDTGTF
TRBV7-9	TRBJ2-5	CASSPRGTGETQYF
TRBV18	TRBJ1-3	CASSPNRASSGNTIYF
TRBV9	TRBJ2-3	CASSVRLDPNTQYF
TRBV27	TRBJ2-5	CASSPRGGRGKTQYF
TRBV7-3	TRBJ1-6	CASSLIPGGNSPLHF
TRBV9	TRBJ1-2	CASSVSHGQGRGYTF
TRBV30	TRBJ2-3	CAWSVSGGPDTQYF
TRBV14	TRBJ2-7	CASSPGQGVYEQYF
TRBV3-1/TRBV3-2	TRBJ1-6	CASSQNNGSPLHF
TRBV3-1/TRBV3-2	TRBJ2-2	CASSHSGNTGELFF
TRBV27	TRBJ1-5	CASSLEGQGNQPQHF
TRBV10-2	TRBJ1-2	CASSESPGAGYGYTF
TRBV5-4	TRBJ2-5	CASSPQAGGAETQYF
TRBV6-5	TRBJ1-2	CASSRQGYGYTF
TRBV4-1	TRBJ1-2	CASSLGTGYGYTF
TRBV19	TRBJ2-3	CASSTSGGGTDTQYF
TRBV11-2	TRBJ2-2	CASSPLEATRTGELFF
TRBV5-4	TRBJ1-1	CASSLGPPGDSNTEAFF
TRBV19	TRBJ1-5	CASSRGGGEYNQPQHF
TRBV24-1	TRBJ2-1	CATSGGTAEQFF
TRBV30	TRBJ1-4	CAWSPRSGQGSRTNEKLFF
TRBV30	TRBJ1-1	CAWDRGVGTEAFF
TRBV27	TRBJ2-3	CASSLRASGVSRATDTQYF
TRBV20-1	TRBJ2-5	CSASASGGAPETQYF
TRBV6-5	TRBJ1-4	CATRGTGRGEKLFF
TRBV7-3	TRBJ1-6	CASSLDRGAPLHF
TRBV6-5	TRBJ1-5	CASSVGRGPQHF
TRBV27	TRBJ2-7	CASSFSGYSYEQYF
TRBV12-3/TRBV12-4	TRBJ1-2	CASSTGFYGYTF
TRBV7-9	TRBJ2-1	CASSLKSGGGGQFF
TRBV5-5	TRBJ1-1	CASSFGGKTEAFF
TRBV7-9	TRBJ1-1	CASSQSGAGENTEAFF
TRBV3-1/TRBV3-2	TRBJ2-7	CASSQSPREQYF
TRBV18	TRBJ1-1	CASSPQGTENTEAFF
TRBV5-1	TRBJ2-1	CASRLAGGPPIYNEQFF
TRBV7-6	TRBJ2-7	CASSLSSGGIYEQYF
TRBV19	TRBJ1-6	CASSRKSGSGSSYNSPLHF
TRBV5-1	TRBJ2-5	CASSPGVASQTQYF
TRBV19	TRBJ1-6	CASQGSNSPLHF
TRBV5-1	TRBJ2-2	CASSLVPANTGELFF
TRBV6-6	TRBJ2-7	CASRANPGDSYEQYF
TRBV28	TRBJ1-2	CASRPGTANYGYTF
TRBV7-8	TRBJ2-1	CASSSGAVDNEQFF
TRBV19	TRBJ1-1	CASSLQGKSTEAFF
TRBV5-1	TRBJ2-1	CASSSLPTSSYNEQFF
TRBV4-2	TRBJ1-2	CASSRGGEGLEGYTF
TRBV12-3/TRBV12-4	TRBJ1-1	CASRPQAYTEAFF
TRBV7-9	TRBJ1-2	CASSLETYQGYTF
TRBV4-1	TRBJ2-6	CASSQSAGGAGANVLTF
TRBV19	TRBJ2-5	CASRESGAETQYF